The next 30 T cell receptor beta chains were all read from a single sample in a study of shared clonotypes between healthy human individuals. Profiling relied on immunoSEQ multiplex PCR, and the TCRdb table lists in-frame clones only, not all of them. The data show about 1 million clones, about 76% seen once. Sequenced: memory CD4+ T cells sorted from blood. Subset indicated: CD45RA-negative fraction. These TCRs come from a man younger than 35 in good health.

The rearrangement links TRBV2 to TRBJ2-7, with 7 positions matching TRBD1. With 2 bases clipped from V and 5 bases from J, the junction kept 9 bases outside the gene matches. Germline CDR1 and CDR2: SNHLY and FYNNEI. CDR3 size: 15 residues. The CDR3, as DNA: TGTGCCAGCAGTGAAAAATCCTGGCAGGGGGACGAGCAGTACTTC. Its protein product is CASSEKSWQGDEQYF.

For this clone: The identical CDR3 is also encoded by other nucleotide sequences in the sample. The rearrangement links TRBV18 to TRBJ2-7; D perhaps matches TRBD1 (6 bases). This CDR3 is built from 14 residues. Germline V lookup: CDR1 KGHSH, CDR2 LQKENI. V shed 3 bases and J shed 4 bases, with 13 bases lying between them. The CDR3 sequence is CASSPSRGPYEQYF. The CDR3 DNA is TGTGCCAGCTCACCGAGCAGGGGACCATACGAGCAGTACTTC.

This rearrangement joins TRBV10-3 to TRBJ1-5, with D unresolved. This CDR3 comprises 15 residues. The germline CDR1 and CDR2 sequences are ENHRY and SYGVKD. Deletions cut 0 bases from V and 6 bases from J, with 12 bases between. The CDR3 region is CAISESYGSAQPQHF. DNA of the CDR3: TGTGCCATCAGTGAGTCGTACGGGTCGGCTCAGCCCCAGCATTTT.

The J gene is TRBJ2-5, the V gene TRBV27; D unresolved. Germline assignment: CDR1 MNHEY and CDR2 SMNVEV (reference sequence). CDR3 size: 13 residues. V was clipped by 0 bases and J by 7 bases, with 9 bases between them. The CDR3 DNA is TGTGCCAGCAGTTTATCGGGCACGAGGACCCAGTACTTC. It codes for CASSLSGTRTQYF.

This chain joins TRBV19 and TRBJ1-1; no clear D. Deletions cut 2 bases from V and 2 bases from J, with 6 bases between. The CDR3 covers 13 residues. The germline gives CDR1 LNHDA, CDR2 SQIVND (reference sequence). This CDR3 is CASSISPNTEAFF. The CDR3 DNA follows: TGTGCCAGTAGTATATCGCCTAACACTGAAGCTTTCTTT.

V gene TRBV2 combines with J gene TRBJ2-1; unclear D gene. Germline V gene data show CDR1 as SNHLY and CDR2 as FYNNEI. V was shortened by 2 bases and J by 13 bases, with 12 bases between the two germline ends. There are 12 residues in the CDR3. Here the CDR3 reads CASSEHPRLQFF. In nucleotides, the CDR3 is TGTGCCAGCAGTGAACATCCGAGGCTACAGTTCTTC.

The V call is TRBV7-2, the J call TRBJ1-1, with a possible D match to TRBD1 (6 bases). The CDR3 spans 14 residues. CDR1 is SGHTA, CDR2 FQGNSA, per germline. The V gene lost 4 bases and the J gene lost 1 base, with 10 bases spanning the gap. This CDR3 reads CASSSQGTNTEAFF. CDR3 nucleotide sequence: TGTGCCAGCAGCTCACAGGGTACGAACACTGAAGCTTTCTTT.

This chain uses TRBV6-6 with TRBJ2-7, with D perhaps matching TRBD1 (6 bases). V was shortened by 2 bases and J by 3 bases, with 17 bases between the two germline ends. The germline V gene encodes CDR1 MNHNY and CDR2 SVGAGI (reference sequence). This CDR3 contains 16 residues. The CDR3 DNA follows: TGTGCCAGCAGTTACCCGAGACAGGTGATCGACTACGAGCAGTACTTC. This translates into CASSYPRQVIDYEQYF.

On this clone itself: A much larger clone lies one base from this, so it may be a read error. Other DNA sequences from this sample encode an identical CDR3 as well. This rearrangement joins TRBV7-2 to TRBJ2-1, with 8 nucleotides matching TRBD1. The CDR3 totals 13 residues. Germline trimming cut 1 base from V and 7 bases from J; bases unmatched to any gene: 0. CDR1 is SGHTA, CDR2 FQGNSA, per germline. CDR3 sequence: CASSLGTGNEQFF. Written as DNA, the CDR3 is TGTGCCAGCAGCTTAGGGACAGGGAATGAGCAGTTCTTC.

The chain couples TRBV28 to TRBJ1-2; D unclear. Germline V gene data show CDR1 as MDHEN and CDR2 as SYDVKM. With 3 bases removed from V and 4 bases from J, the gap between germline ends came to 15 bases. This CDR3 contains 15 residues. As DNA, the CDR3 is TGTGCCAGCAGTTTGGGCGGACGACTCCTCTATGGCTACACCTTC. This translates into CASSLGGRLLYGYTF.

The chain employs TRBV7-6 and TRBJ2-7, with 10 bases identical to TRBD2. This CDR3 region has 17 residues. V was clipped by 1 base and J by 0 bases; unmatched bases: 6. Germline V lookup: CDR1 SGHVS, CDR2 FNYEAQ. CDR3 sequence (DNA): TGTGCCAGCAGCTTAGGGGTAGCGGGAGGAGGCTCCTACGAGCAGTACTTC. Amino acid sequence: CASSLGVAGGGSYEQYF. The complete variable domain, with remaining parts taken from reference TRBV7-6 and TRBJ2-7, reads GAGVSQSPRYKVTKRGQDVALRCDPISGHVSLYWYRQALGQGPEFLTYFNYEAQQDKSGLPNDRFSAERPEGSISTLTIQRTEQRDSAMYRCASSLGVAGGGSYEQYFGPGTRLTVT.

The chain couples TRBV7-2 to TRBJ1-2; D not resolved. This CDR3 is built from 16 residues. Germline V gives CDR1 SGHTA, CDR2 FQGNSA. V was trimmed by 5 bases and J by 7 bases, leaving 23 bases between them. The CDR3 DNA follows: TGTGCCAGCAGCCGAGGAAAGGGAGGTCCGGCGGGTGGCTACACCTTC. Its translation: CASSRGKGGPAGGYTF.

The V gene is TRBV4-1, the J gene TRBJ2-7; 11 nucleotides match TRBD2. Looked up from germline, CDR1 is MGHRA and CDR2 is YSYEKL. The V segment lost 0 bases and the J segment 3 bases; nucleotides outside the gene matches: 7. The CDR3 totals 17 residues. The CDR3 nucleotides are TGCGCCAGCAGCCAAGAAGGGACTAGCGGAGGACTCTACGAGCAGTACTTC. Amino acid sequence: CASSQEGTSGGLYEQYF.

CDR3 sequence (DNA): TGCAGTTTCGAGTACAGGCGGCCCAGGATAACTAGCACAGATACGCAGTATTTT. This translates into CSFEYRRPRITSTDTQYF. V and J are TRBV29-1 and TRBJ2-3, with a weak D call TRBD1 (5 bases). CDR1 SQVTM and CDR2 ANQGSEA come from the germline V gene. The CDR3 covers 18 residues.

The V gene is TRBV6-5, the J gene TRBJ1-5; D is undetermined. The CDR3 covers 13 residues. Deletions cut 2 bases from V and 6 bases from J, with 8 bases between. Looked up from germline, CDR1 is MNHEY and CDR2 is SVGAGI. CDR3 nucleotides: TGTGCCAGCAGTTACGACCGGGCTCAGCCCCAGCATTTT. Translation: CASSYDRAQPQHF.

This clone was detected a few times. V usage is TRBV6-4 and J usage is TRBJ1-1, with no clear D. The V end lost 4 bases, the J end lost 2 bases, and 8 bases lay between the germline ends. Germline V gene data show CDR1 as MRHNA and CDR2 as SNTAGT. The CDR3 runs 13 residues. The CDR3 nucleotides are TGTGCCAGCAGTGCTAAAGAAAACACTGAAGCTTTCTTT. Translation gives CASSAKENTEAFF.

This clone was seen a single time. The chain couples TRBV9 to TRBJ2-5, with D perhaps TRBD2 (5 bases). There are 13 residues in the CDR3. The V and J ends lost 0 bases and 4 bases respectively, with 7 bases between them. Germline V CDR1 and CDR2: SGDLS, YYNGEE. The CDR3 loop reads CASSVVSGETQYF. In DNA form, the CDR3 reads TGTGCCAGCAGCGTAGTGAGCGGAGAGACCCAGTACTTC.

The chain employs TRBV19 and TRBJ1-5, with D tentatively TRBD1 (6 bases). Germline V gene data show CDR1 as LNHDA and CDR2 as SQIVND (reference sequence). V dropped 4 bases and J dropped 6 bases, with 16 bases sitting between them. This CDR3 is 15 amino acids long. The CDR3 reads CASSTYEGGGQPQHF. The DNA of the CDR3 is TGTGCCAGTAGTACCTACGAGGGGGGAGGTCAGCCCCAGCATTTT. Supplemented by reference TRBV19 and TRBJ1-5, the full variable domain reads DGGITQSPKYLFRKEGQNVTLSCEQNLNHDAMYWYRQDPGQGLRLIYYSQIVNDFQKGDIAEGYSVSREKKESFPLTVTSAQKNPTAFYLCASSTYEGGGQPQHFGDGTRLSIL.

The CDR3 region has the DNA TGCGCCAGCAGCCCCACAGGGGTCGAGGGCTACACCTTC. Its protein is CASSPTGVEGYTF. The genes are TRBV10-2 and TRBJ1-2; 7 nucleotides agree with TRBD1. Germline trimming cut 6 bases from V and 8 bases from J; bases unmatched to any gene: 9. The CDR3 has 13 residues. Per germline, CDR1 WSHSY and CDR2 SAAADI.

This clone was picked up a small number of times. The rearrangement uses TRBV2 and TRBJ2-1; D is unresolved. The germline gives CDR1 SNHLY, CDR2 FYNNEI. The CDR3 length is 15 residues. Trimming pared 1 base from V and 0 bases from J, leaving 7 bases between. CDR3 residues: CASSEEISSYNEQFF. The DNA for the CDR3 is TGTGCCAGCAGTGAAGAAATTAGCTCCTACAATGAGCAGTTCTTC.

In the case of this clone: Other DNA sequences of this sample code for an identical CDR3. V gene TRBV5-1 combines with J gene TRBJ1-5, with TRBD1 identical over 7 bases. This CDR3 spans 15 amino acids. The germline CDR1 and CDR2 sequences are SGHRS and YFSETQ. The V gene end was trimmed by 1 base and the J gene end by 1 base; junction bases not matched to a gene: 2. The CDR3: CASSLQGQSNQPQHF. The CDR3 nucleotides read TGCGCCAGCAGCTTGCAGGGACAGAGCAATCAGCCCCAGCATTTT. Supplemented by reference TRBV5-1 and TRBJ1-5, the full variable domain reads KAGVTQTPRYLIKTRGQQVTLSCSPISGHRSVSWYQQTPGQGLQFLFEYFSETQRNKGNFPGRFSGRQFSNSRSEMNVSTLELGDSALYLCASSLQGQSNQPQHFGDGTRLSIL.

V gene TRBV19 combines with J gene TRBJ1-2; the D is unclear. Germline V lookup: CDR1 LNHDA, CDR2 SQIVND (reference sequence). The CDR3 has 13 residues. V lost 3 bases to trimming and J lost 5 bases, with 10 bases between them. The CDR3 spells CASSIGWGYGYTF. CDR3 nucleotide sequence: TGTGCCAGTAGTATTGGCTGGGGTTATGGCTACACCTTC.

The chain has TRBV6-5 and TRBJ2-1, with D tentatively TRBD1 or TRBD2 (5 bases each). The germline V gene has CDR1 MNHEY and CDR2 SVGAGI. This CDR3 has 15 amino acids. The V and J ends lost 6 bases and 8 bases respectively, with 20 bases between them. In nucleotides, the CDR3 is TGTGCCAGCAGCTCACAACCGGGGCCCGGGCATGAGCAGTTCTTC. The encoded protein is CASSSQPGPGHEQFF.

V is TRBV18 and J is TRBJ2-2; D not certain. Germline V gene data show CDR1 as KGHSH and CDR2 as LQKENI. The CDR3 loop spans 14 amino acids. Between the trimmed V and J ends, which lost 4 bases and 1 base, there was a span of 7 bases. The CDR3 nucleotides are TGTGCCAGCTCACTGAGTCGGAACACCGGGGAGCTGTTTTTT. It specifies CASSLSRNTGELFF. The complete variable domain, with remaining parts taken from reference TRBV18 and TRBJ2-2, reads NAGVMQNPRHLVRRRGQEARLRCSPMKGHSHVYWYRQLPEEGLKFMVYLQKENIIDESGMPKERFSAEFPKEGPSILRIQQVVRGDSAAYFCASSLSRNTGELFFGEGSRLTVL.

V gene TRBV28 combines with J gene TRBJ2-2, with D unresolved. The germline CDR1 and CDR2 sequences are MDHEN and SYDVKM. The CDR3 length is 12 residues. The CDR3 here is CTTEKETGELFF. CDR3 nucleotides: TGTACTACTGAGAAGGAAACCGGGGAGCTGTTTTTT.

V is TRBV11-2 and J is TRBJ2-1, with TRBD2 matching 8 bases. The V segment lost 1 base and the J segment 8 bases; nucleotides outside the gene matches: 16. Germline V gene lookup returns CDR1 SGHAT and CDR2 FQNNGV. CDR3 length: 18 amino acids. CDR3 region: CASSLGMGSGRGVDEQFF. The CDR3 DNA follows: TGTGCCAGCAGCTTAGGGATGGGCAGCGGGAGAGGTGTCGATGAGCAGTTCTTC. Supplemented by reference TRBV11-2 and TRBJ2-1, the full variable domain reads EAGVAQSPRYKIIEKRQSVAFWCNPISGHATLYWYQQILGQGPKLLIQFQNNGVVDDSQLPKDRFSAERLKGVDSTLKIQPAKLEDSAVYLCASSLGMGSGRGVDEQFFGPGTRLTVL.

The chain employs TRBV7-2 and TRBJ1-2; 11 nucleotides line up with TRBD1. J lost 1 base, V lost 6 bases, and 7 bases had no gene match. This CDR3 contains 16 residues. The germline CDR1 and CDR2 sequences are SGHTA and FQGNSA. In DNA form, the CDR3 reads TGTGCCAGCAGTTCAGGACAGGGGGCGAGTAACTATGGCTACACCTTC. This translates into CASSSGQGASNYGYTF.

DNA of the CDR3: TGTGCCAGCTCAGGCGGGCAGGCCGGTTCACCCCTCCACTTT. Protein: CASSGGQAGSPLHF. The J gene is TRBJ1-6, the V gene TRBV18, with D unresolved. The germline V gene has CDR1 KGHSH and CDR2 LQKENI. The CDR3 contains 14 residues. Trimming took off 5 bases at V and 9 bases at J, with 14 bases between the two ends.

V and J are TRBV7-2 and TRBJ2-1; tentatively, D is TRBD2 (6 bases). V shed 3 bases and J shed 10 bases, with 19 bases lying between them. The CDR3 loop spans 15 amino acids. CDR1 and CDR2 from the germline V gene are SGHTA and FQGNSA. The CDR3 sequence is CASSFLLGPGGEQFF. The CDR3 DNA follows: TGTGCCAGCAGCTTCCTCTTAGGCCCCGGAGGGGAGCAGTTCTTC.

This chain uses TRBV27 with TRBJ1-1, with TRBD1 as a possible D gene (6 bases). The CDR3 totals 17 residues. The germline V gene encodes CDR1 MNHEY and CDR2 SMNVEV (reference sequence). With 4 bases removed from V and 0 bases from J, the gap between germline ends came to 18 bases. The CDR3 DNA reads TGTGCCAGCAGTTCCTTAATCCGGGACACCCTGAACACTGAAGCTTTCTTT. Its protein is CASSSLIRDTLNTEAFF.